One and the same sample provided the 28 T cell receptor beta chains below, sequenced in a study of cytomegalovirus exposure and HLA in healthy donors. The PCR employed 60 Vbeta primers together with 13 Jbeta primers. Measured with immunoSEQ multiplex PCR; TCRdb has only the in-frame clones, and not every one. The sample has about 140,000 clones; approximately 75% are singletons. The sequenced sample consisted of PBMCs. The origin of the receptors is a man aged 50 or older in good health and CMV-seropositive.

The rearrangement links TRBV29-1 to TRBJ1-1; D might be TRBD1 (5 bases). The CDR3 loop spans 13 amino acids. The germline gives CDR1 SQVTM, CDR2 ANQGSEA. Trimming removed 3 bases at V and 3 bases at J, with 11 bases between. The CDR3 spells CSVDTGFYTEAFF. The CDR3 DNA sequence: TGCAGCGTTGATACAGGTTTTTACACTGAAGCTTTCTTT.

J is TRBJ1-2 and V is TRBV10-2, with 7 bases matching TRBD1. V lost 4 bases, J lost 8 bases, and 10 bases stayed unmatched. Germline CDR1 reads WSHSY; CDR2 reads SAAADI. The CDR3 is made up of 14 amino acids. This chain's CDR3 is CASSVQGLSEGYTF. CDR3 coding DNA: TGCGCCAGCAGTGTACAGGGGCTAAGTGAAGGCTACACCTTC.

The gene calls are TRBV19 and TRBJ1-5; D gene uncertain. V lost 6 bases and J lost 0, with 12 bases in between. Per the germline V gene, CDR1 is LNHDA and CDR2 is SQIVND (reference sequence). The CDR3 contains 15 residues. The CDR3 here is CASSLTHYSNQPQHF. Written as DNA, the CDR3 is TGTGCCAGTAGCCTGACACATTATAGCAATCAGCCCCAGCATTTT.

The chain employs TRBV19 and TRBJ1-3; D unclear. Germline-derived CDR1 and CDR2 are LNHDA and SQIVND (reference sequence). The V and J ends lost 1 base and 2 bases respectively, with 9 bases between them. The CDR3 contains 15 residues. CDR3 sequence (DNA): TGTGCCAGTAGTATAGCGGAGGGAACTGGAAACACCATATATTTT. Its translation is CASSIAEGTGNTIYF.

The gene calls are TRBV19 and TRBJ2-3; a possible D gene is TRBD1 (5 bases). With 3 bases removed from V and 6 bases from J, the gap between germline ends came to 13 bases. Germline V gene data show CDR1 as LNHDA and CDR2 as SQIVND (reference sequence). CDR3 length: 14 residues. As DNA, the CDR3 is TGTGCCAGTAGTATTGGCAGGGTGGCCGATACGCAGTATTTT. This codes for CASSIGRVADTQYF.

This clone was detected once. The chain has TRBV19 and TRBJ2-7; 7 bases fit TRBD1. The CDR3 spans 15 residues. Germline V gene lookup returns CDR1 LNHDA and CDR2 SQIVND (reference sequence). The J segment lost 2 bases and the V segment lost 1 base, leaving 5 bases of the junction unmatched. The CDR3 DNA sequence: TGTGCCAGTAGTATAGCTTTGACAGGGACCTACGAGCAGTACTTC. It yields the protein CASSIALTGTYEQYF.

This clone occurred a few times. This chain uses TRBV15 with TRBJ1-2; D possibly corresponds to TRBD1 (6 bases). The germline V gene has CDR1 LNHNV and CDR2 YYDKDF (reference sequence). The CDR3 is 16 amino acids. Trimming took 0 bases from V and 1 from J, leaving 12 bases between them. The CDR3 DNA is TGTGCCACCAGCAGAGAGACAGGCGCACTTAACTATGGCTACACCTTC. It codes for CATSRETGALNYGYTF. The entire variable domain, with the rest obtained from reference TRBV15 and TRBJ1-2, is as follows: DAMVIQNPRYQVTQFGKPVTLSCSQTLNHNVMYWYQQKSSQAPKLLFHYYDKDFNNEADTPDNFQSRRPNTSFCFLDIRSPGLGDTAMYLCATSRETGALNYGYTFGSGTRLTVV.

Notes on this clone: A junction end diverges from the germline sequence, so it may reflect a read error. The rearrangement links TRBV27 to TRBJ2-1, with 10 bases matching TRBD2. CDR3 length equals 17 residues. Per the germline V gene, CDR1 is MNHEY and CDR2 is SMNVEV (reference sequence). The CDR3 DNA sequence: TGTGCCAGCAGTTTAGGAAGAGCGGGAGGGTCCTACGATGAGCAGTTCTTC. It is translated as CASSLGRAGGSYDEQFF.

The chain uses TRBV5-6 and TRBJ2-7; D is perhaps TRBD1 (5 bases). The CDR3 extends over 13 amino acids. CDR1 SGHDT and CDR2 YYEEEE come from the germline V gene. V was clipped by 0 bases and J by 7 bases, with 11 bases between them. As DNA, the CDR3 is TGTGCCAGCAGCTTGGGGGGCACCACAGAGCAGTACTTC. This sequence encodes CASSLGGTTEQYF. Variable domain in full (rest from reference TRBV5-6 and TRBJ2-7): DAGVTQSPTHLIKTRGQQVTLRCSPKSGHDTVSWYQQALGQGPQFIFQYYEEEERQRGNFPDRFSGHQFPNYSSELNVNALLLGDSALYLCASSLGGTTEQYFGPGTRLTVT.

This chain uses TRBV7-3 with TRBJ2-1; a possible D gene is TRBD2 (6 bases). The germline V and J ends were trimmed by 1 base and 7 bases, with 17 bases remaining between them. The CDR3 length is 16 residues. CDR1 and CDR2 (germline): SGHTA, FQGTGA. The CDR3 sequence is CASSLMAGPIGNEQFF. The CDR3 nucleotides are TGTGCCAGCAGCTTAATGGCGGGGCCTATCGGAAATGAGCAGTTCTTC.

The V gene is TRBV10-3, the J gene TRBJ2-1, with TRBD2 matching 9 bases. The CDR3 covers 14 residues. Germline V lookup: CDR1 ENHRY, CDR2 SYGVKD. Trimming at V came to 6 bases and at J to 6 bases, leaving 6 bases not matched to a gene. The CDR3 reads CAISPAGGVNEQFF. DNA of the CDR3: TGTGCCATCAGCCCAGCGGGAGGAGTCAATGAGCAGTTCTTC.

This CDR3 reads CASSQVAGGETQYF. The CDR3 DNA follows: TGTGCCAGCAGCCAAGTAGCAGGAGGAGAGACCCAGTACTTC. The chain recombines TRBV14 with TRBJ2-5; weak D call: TRBD2 (5 bases). V gave up 1 base and J gave up 4 bases, with 10 bases separating them. CDR1 is SGHDN and CDR2 is FVKESK in the germline V gene. CDR3 size: 14 residues.

The chain employs TRBV27 and TRBJ1-1; 9 nucleotides line up with TRBD1. This CDR3 is 13 amino acids long. The V segment lost 2 bases and the J segment 11 bases; nucleotides outside the gene matches: 6. Germline values: CDR1 MNHEY, CDR2 SMNVEV (reference sequence). As DNA, the CDR3 is TGTGCCAGCAGTTTAACTACAGGGGGCGACGCTTTCTTT. Amino acid sequence: CASSLTTGGDAFF.

The chain combines TRBV7-2 with TRBJ2-6; D call uncertain. V dropped 1 base and J dropped 0 bases, with 10 bases sitting between them. Germline loops: CDR1 SGHTA, CDR2 FQGNSA. This CDR3 is built from 17 residues. For the CDR3, the DNA is TGTGCCAGCAGCTTAGTTTTTCAGTCCTCTGGGGCCAACGTCCTGACTTTC. Translated, it gives CASSLVFQSSGANVLTF.

The chain is built from TRBV5-1 and TRBJ2-2, with D uncertain. The CDR3 totals 15 residues. CDR1 and CDR2 from the germline V gene are SGHRS and YFSETQ. Trimming cost V 0 bases and J 7 bases, with 13 bases left between them. The CDR3 sequence: CASSLVQTKHGELFF. CDR3 bases: TGCGCCAGCAGCTTGGTACAGACGAAGCACGGGGAGCTGTTTTTT.

CDR3 region: CASRPGTSEKLFF. CDR3 DNA: TGTGCCAGTAGGCCAGGGACTTCTGAAAAACTGTTTTTT. This sequence joins TRBV5-4 and TRBJ1-4; possibly TRBD1 for D (5 bases). The CDR3 length is 13 residues. Germline V gives CDR1 SGHNT, CDR2 YYREEE (reference sequence). V gave up 8 bases and J gave up 7 bases, with 15 bases separating them.

DNA for the CDR3: TGTGCCAGCAGGAGGGGCACGGCGGGAGTGTACGAGCAGTACTTC. Its translation is CASRRGTAGVYEQYF. The V gene is TRBV6-5, the J gene TRBJ2-5, with 7 bases that match TRBD2. Gene TRBJ2-7 matches the end of the DNA better, so the J call may be wrong. Germline V gives CDR1 MNHEY, CDR2 SVGAGI. This CDR3 contains 15 residues.

The V gene is TRBV15, the J gene TRBJ2-7; TRBD1 matches 9 bases. CDR1 LNHNV and CDR2 YYDKDF come from the germline V gene (reference sequence). Trimming cost V 5 bases and J 5 bases; bases outside gene matches: 13. The CDR3 spans 16 residues. The CDR3: CATSPKGGQGSHEQYF. CDR3 nucleotide sequence: TGTGCCACCAGCCCCAAGGGGGGACAGGGAAGCCACGAGCAGTACTTC.

This clone has more than one count but fewer than ten. The rearrangement links TRBV5-4 to TRBJ1-2; D is possibly TRBD1 (6 bases). Germline V lookup: CDR1 SGHNT, CDR2 YYREEE (reference sequence). Trimming shortened V by 3 bases and J by 8 bases, and 17 bases separated the two germline ends. The CDR3 runs 14 residues. CDR3 loop: CASSSRTEGGGYTF. The CDR3 DNA reads as TGTGCCAGCAGCTCCCGGACAGAAGGAGGCGGCTACACCTTC.

CDR3 sequence reads: CASSPGTVYGNTIYF. The CDR3 DNA reads as TGTGCCAGCAGCCCAGGCACAGTTTATGGAAACACCATATATTTT. The rearrangement links TRBV5-8 to TRBJ1-3; D not resolved. CDR3 length equals 15 residues. The germline V gene encodes CDR1 SGHTS and CDR2 YDEGEE. The V gene lost 4 bases and the J gene lost 3 bases, with 14 bases spanning the gap.

This clone was counted a few times. The CDR3 nucleotides read TGTGCCAGCAGCCCTTCGGCTAGCGGGGGGGCTGGGAAGACCCAGTACTTC. Translating gives CASSPSASGGAGKTQYF. This rearrangement joins TRBV7-6 to TRBJ2-5, with 12 bases identical to TRBD2. V was clipped by 5 bases and J by 6 bases; unmatched bases: 13. This CDR3 region has 17 residues. Per germline, CDR1 SGHVS and CDR2 FNYEAQ.

V usage is TRBV5-1 and J usage is TRBJ2-3; D possibly corresponds to TRBD2 (6 bases). Germline V gene data show CDR1 as SGHRS and CDR2 as YFSETQ. V lost 1 base to trimming and J lost 3 bases, with 12 bases between them. The CDR3 has 15 amino acids. The CDR3 loop is CASSLRSGQTDTQYF. The CDR3 nucleotides are TGCGCCAGCAGCTTGAGGAGCGGGCAAACAGATACGCAGTATTTT.

The rearrangement links TRBV28 to TRBJ2-1, with 13 bases that match TRBD2. The CDR3 covers 16 residues. Germline V lookup: CDR1 MDHEN, CDR2 SYDVKM. J was trimmed by 11 bases and V by 6 bases; bases with no gene match: 13. CDR3 DNA sequence: TGTGCCAGCAGCCTTGGGGGGGGACTAGCGGGACGACAGCAGTTCTTC. It translates to CASSLGGGLAGRQQFF.

This chain links TRBV10-2 with TRBJ1-1; D is uncertain. This CDR3 has 13 residues. Trimming removed 3 bases from V and 8 bases from J, with 13 bases in between. Germline CDR1 and CDR2: WSHSY and SAAADI. The DNA for the CDR3 is TGCGCCAGCAGTGACGGAGAGGAACTGGAAGCTTTCTTT. Amino acids: CASSDGEELEAFF.

CDR3 nucleotides: TGTGCCAGCGGGCAGGGATCGAACTACGAGCAGTACTTC. Translated: CASGQGSNYEQYF. V and J are TRBV4-2 and TRBJ2-7, with a weak D call TRBD1 (5 bases). The CDR3 has 13 amino acids. Germline assignment: CDR1 LGHNA and CDR2 YNFKEQ. Trimming removed 8 bases at V and 3 bases at J, with 14 bases between.

V is TRBV28 and J is TRBJ1-5; no clear D gene. Germline CDR1 is MDHEN and CDR2 is SYDVKM. This CDR3 is built from 16 residues. Between the trimmed V and J ends, which lost 1 base and 3 bases, there was a span of 13 bases. The DNA of the CDR3 is TGTGCCAGCAGTTTATTTCCAGCGATGAACAATCAGCCCCAGCATTTT. Translating it yields CASSLFPAMNNQPQHF.

As DNA, the CDR3 is TGTGCCAGCAGCTTAACGACGGGACATTTGACAGATACGCAGTATTTT. Its translation is CASSLTTGHLTDTQYF. The rearrangement uses TRBV7-6 and TRBJ2-3; perhaps TRBD1 as D (6 bases). Trimming pared 2 bases from V and 3 bases from J, leaving 15 bases between. CDR3 length equals 16 residues. Germline loops: CDR1 SGHVS, CDR2 FNYEAQ. Variable domain in full (rest from reference TRBV7-6 and TRBJ2-3): GAGVSQSPRYKVTKRGQDVALRCDPISGHVSLYWYRQALGQGPEFLTYFNYEAQQDKSGLPNDRFSAERPEGSISTLTIQRTEQRDSAMYRCASSLTTGHLTDTQYFGPGTRLTVL.

This chain joins TRBV5-8 and TRBJ2-5, with TRBD2 matching over 9 bases. From germline, CDR1 is SGHTS and CDR2 YDEGEE. V shed 0 bases, J shed 5 bases, and the junction held 8 bases outside the gene matches. This CDR3 is 16 amino acids long. This chain's CDR3 is CASSLAGSGGLETQYF. CDR3 bases: TGTGCCAGCAGCTTGGCCGGGAGCGGGGGGCTGGAGACCCAGTACTTC.